Following are 12 T cell receptor beta chains from one sample sequenced in a study of blood T cells in healthy people across ages. A J-beta primer mix and a sample-barcoded 5' primer were used in a second PCR of roughly 6 to 12 cycles. MiXCR, applied by TCRdb to the 5' RACE reads, yields one record per CDR3 protein. The profile shows over 600,000 distinct CDR3 sequences, about half of them singletons. What was sequenced was blood. The receptors come from an elderly man in good health.

The chain joins TRBV7-2 to TRBJ2-2; 8 nucleotides align to TRBD2. After removal of 6 bases from V and 4 bases from J, the junction contained 4 bases not matched to a gene. CDR3 length equals 14 residues. Looked up from germline, CDR1 is SGHTA and CDR2 is FQGNSA. The CDR3 DNA is TGTGCCAGCAGGATACTAGCGGCCACCGGGGAGCTGTTTTTT. Amino acids: CASRILAATGELFF. Combining the CDR3 with reference TRBV7-2 and TRBJ2-2 gives the whole variable domain GAGVSQSPSNKVTEKGKDVELRCDPISGHTALYWYRQSLGQGLEFLIYFQGNSAPDKSGLPSDRFSAERTGGSVSTLTIQRTQQEDSAVYLCASRILAATGELFFGEGSRLTVL.

The genes are TRBV4-3 and TRBJ1-2; the D gene is possibly TRBD1 (5 bases). Trimming cost V 0 bases and J 3 bases, with 11 bases left between them. The germline gives CDR1 LGHNA, CDR2 YSLEER. This CDR3 has 15 residues. The CDR3 nucleotides read TGCGCCAGCAGCCAAGATCCGGACACGCACTATGGCTACACCTTC. It specifies CASSQDPDTHYGYTF.

The chain carries TRBV14 and TRBJ2-1; D is unresolved. The CDR3 covers 11 residues. The V gene's germline CDR1 is SGHDN and CDR2 FVKESK. The V end lost 2 bases, the J end lost 10 bases, and 6 bases lay between the germline ends. CDR3: CASSQRREQFF. CDR3 sequence (DNA): TGTGCCAGCAGCCAACGGCGAGAGCAGTTCTTC.

Ten or more counts support this clonotype. This sequence joins TRBV6-6 and TRBJ1-2, with TRBD1 identical over 7 bases. Germline trimming cut 8 bases from V and 0 bases from J; bases unmatched to any gene: 6. The CDR3 is 14 amino acids. Germline values: CDR1 MNHNY, CDR2 SVGAGI (reference sequence). The CDR3 DNA sequence: TGTGCCAGCGCACCGGGGACAGCTAACTATGGCTACACCTTC. Translated, it gives CASAPGTANYGYTF.

V and J are TRBV7-8 and TRBJ2-7, with D perhaps matching TRBD2 (6 bases). The CDR3 is 16 residues long. V was shortened by 5 bases and J by 0 bases, with 17 bases between the two germline ends. Germline CDR1 is SGHVS and CDR2 is FQNEAQ. Here the CDR3 reads CASSPETRRSSYEQYF. The CDR3 coding sequence is TGTGCCAGCAGCCCCGAGACTAGGCGGAGCTCCTACGAGCAGTACTTC.

The V and J genes are TRBV12-3 or TRBV12-4 and TRBJ2-3; D gene uncertain. The CDR3 totals 14 residues. V lost 6 bases to trimming and J lost 4 bases, with 14 bases between them. CDR3 region: CASSHRARADTQYF. CDR3 bases: TGTGCCAGCAGCCACAGAGCTCGGGCAGATACGCAGTATTTT.

The DNA of the CDR3 is TGCAGTGCTAGAGGGAATACAGCGGGGGACACAGATACGCAGTATTTT. Translated: CSARGNTAGDTDTQYF. V and J are TRBV20-1 and TRBJ2-3; 8 positions match TRBD2. V shed 1 base, J shed 2 bases, and the junction held 8 bases outside the gene matches. Germline values: CDR1 DFQATT, CDR2 SNEGSKA (reference sequence). The length of the CDR3 is 16 residues.

Only a few counts were recorded for this clonotype. In nucleotides, the CDR3 is TGTGCCAGCAGTCCAGACAAAGGACGGTCCTATGGCTACACCTTC. Translating gives CASSPDKGRSYGYTF. V and J are TRBV12-3 or TRBV12-4 and TRBJ1-2; D is ambiguous. The CDR3 length is 15 residues. Trimming took 5 bases from V and 4 from J, leaving 17 bases between them.

Comments on this clonotype: This could be a read error, since a much larger clone is one nucleotide away. V and J are TRBV6-4 and TRBJ2-1, with TRBD1 identical over 9 bases. The V and J ends lost 5 bases and 5 bases, in that order; junction bases with no gene match: 7. The CDR3 has 15 residues. The germline V gene encodes CDR1 MRHNA and CDR2 SNTAGT. Here the CDR3 DNA reads TGTGCCAGCAGTACAGGGGGCGAATCCCACAATGAGCAGTTCTTC. This sequence encodes CASSTGGESHNEQFF.

This clonotype occurred a few times. CDR3: CASSSAAPGLYF. The CDR3 bases are TGTGCCAGCAGCTCAGCAGCCCCCGGGCTGTATTTT. The gene calls are TRBV7-6 and TRBJ2-3; D is undetermined. Trimming removed 4 bases at V and 14 bases at J, with 16 bases between. Germline V CDR1 and CDR2: SGHVS, FNYEAQ. This CDR3 contains 12 residues. The complete variable domain, with remaining parts taken from reference TRBV7-6 and TRBJ2-3, reads GAGVSQSPRYKVTKRGQDVALRCDPISGHVSLYWYRQALGQGPEFLTYFNYEAQQDKSGLPNDRFSAERPEGSISTLTIQRTEQRDSAMYRCASSSAAPGLYFGPGTRLTVL.

The chain couples TRBV20-1 to TRBJ2-7; D perhaps matches TRBD1 (6 bases). CDR3 length: 15 residues. Germline-derived CDR1 and CDR2 are DFQATT and SNEGSKA (reference sequence). Trimming removed 3 bases at V and 3 bases at J, with 18 bases between. CDR3 loop: CSASVPTGGDYEQYF. CDR3 sequence (DNA): TGCAGTGCTAGCGTACCGACAGGAGGAGACTACGAGCAGTACTTC.

This clonotype was counted between two and nine times. The gene calls are TRBV11-3 and TRBJ2-1, with 9 bases identical to TRBD2. Germline CDR1 is SGHNT and CDR2 is YENEEA. CDR3 length: 14 residues. V lost 5 bases to trimming and J lost 5 bases; unmatched junction nucleotides: 4. CDR3 bases: TGTGCCAGCAGCCCACTAGCGGGCAACAATGAGCAGTTCTTC. Translated, it gives CASSPLAGNNEQFF.